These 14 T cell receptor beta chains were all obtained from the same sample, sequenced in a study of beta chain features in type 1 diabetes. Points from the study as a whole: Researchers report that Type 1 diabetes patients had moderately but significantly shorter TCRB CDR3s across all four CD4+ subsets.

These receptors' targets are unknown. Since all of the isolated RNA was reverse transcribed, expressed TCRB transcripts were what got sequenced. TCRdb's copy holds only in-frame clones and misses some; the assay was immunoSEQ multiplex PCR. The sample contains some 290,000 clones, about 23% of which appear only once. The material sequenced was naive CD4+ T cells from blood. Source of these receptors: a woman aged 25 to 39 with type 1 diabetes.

CDR3 bases: TGCAGCGGGGGACTAGCGGGAGGCTACGAGCAGTACTTC. Translation gives CSGGLAGGYEQYF. The chain uses TRBV29-1 and TRBJ2-7; 15 bases fit TRBD2. CDR1 is SQVTM, CDR2 ANQGSEA, per germline. This CDR3 has 13 amino acids. J was trimmed by 3 bases and V by 7 bases; bases with no gene match: 1.

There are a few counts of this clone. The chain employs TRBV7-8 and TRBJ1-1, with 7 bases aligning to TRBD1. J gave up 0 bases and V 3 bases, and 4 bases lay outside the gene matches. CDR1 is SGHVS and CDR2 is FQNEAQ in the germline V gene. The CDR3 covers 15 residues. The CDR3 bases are TGTGCCAGCAGCTTCCCAGGGGGTATGAACACTGAAGCTTTCTTT. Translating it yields CASSFPGGMNTEAFF.

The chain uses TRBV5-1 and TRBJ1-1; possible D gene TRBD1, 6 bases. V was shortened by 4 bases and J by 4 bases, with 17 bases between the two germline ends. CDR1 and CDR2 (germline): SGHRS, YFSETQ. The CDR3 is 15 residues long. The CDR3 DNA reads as TGCGCCAGCAGCGCCAGGGCAGGGGACGGCACTGAAGCTTTCTTT. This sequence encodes CASSARAGDGTEAFF.

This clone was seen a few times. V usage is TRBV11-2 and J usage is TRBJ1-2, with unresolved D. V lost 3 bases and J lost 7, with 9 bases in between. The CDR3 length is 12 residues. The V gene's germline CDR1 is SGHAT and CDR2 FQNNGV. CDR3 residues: CASSLGGSGYTF. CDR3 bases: TGTGCCAGCAGCTTGGGAGGTAGTGGCTACACCTTC.

CDR3 residues: CATSRVLPPRREYF. Here the CDR3 DNA reads TGTGCCACCAGCAGAGTGTTGCCCCCCCGCCGGGAGTACTTC. The gene calls are TRBV15 and TRBJ2-7; D uncertain. The CDR3 runs 14 residues. Trimming left V 1 base short and J 11 bases short, with 18 bases between. The germline V gene encodes CDR1 LNHNV and CDR2 YYDKDF (reference sequence).

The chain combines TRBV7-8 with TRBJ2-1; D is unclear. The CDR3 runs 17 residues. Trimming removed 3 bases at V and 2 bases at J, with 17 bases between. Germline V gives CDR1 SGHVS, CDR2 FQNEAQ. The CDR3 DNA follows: TGTGCCAGCAGCTTTTTCCGCCCCCCCCTACCCTACAATGAGCAGTTCTTC. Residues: CASSFFRPPLPYNEQFF. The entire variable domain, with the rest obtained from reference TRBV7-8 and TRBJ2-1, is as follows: GAGVSQSPRYKVAKRGQDVALRCDPISGHVSLFWYQQALGQGPEFLTYFQNEAQLDKSGLPSDRFFAERPEGSVSTLKIQRTQQEDSAVYLCASSFFRPPLPYNEQFFGPGTRLTVL.

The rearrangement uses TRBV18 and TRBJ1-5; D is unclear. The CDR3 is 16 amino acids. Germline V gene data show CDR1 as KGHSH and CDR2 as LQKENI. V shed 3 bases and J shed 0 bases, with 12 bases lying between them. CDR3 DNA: TGTGCCAGCTCACCGTTCAGTCGCTCTAGCAATCAGCCCCAGCATTTT. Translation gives CASSPFSRSSNQPQHF.

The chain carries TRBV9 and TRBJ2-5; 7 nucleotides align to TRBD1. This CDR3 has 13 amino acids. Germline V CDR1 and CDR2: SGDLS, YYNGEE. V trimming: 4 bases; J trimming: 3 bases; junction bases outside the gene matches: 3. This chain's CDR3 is CASSSGQKETQYF. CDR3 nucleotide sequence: TGTGCCAGCAGCTCGGGACAGAAAGAGACCCAGTACTTC.

In DNA form, the CDR3 reads TGTGCCAGCAGACAGGGGTCCTACGAGCAGTACTTC. Amino acid sequence: CASRQGSYEQYF. The V gene is TRBV6-5, the J gene TRBJ2-7, with 7 positions matching TRBD1. This CDR3 region has 12 residues. The V and J ends lost 6 bases and 1 base, in that order; junction bases with no gene match: 0. Germline V gene sequence: CDR1 MNHEY, CDR2 SVGAGI.

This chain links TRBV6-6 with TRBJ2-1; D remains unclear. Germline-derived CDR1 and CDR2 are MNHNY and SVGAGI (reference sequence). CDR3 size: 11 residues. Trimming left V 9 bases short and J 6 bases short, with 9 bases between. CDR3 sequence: CASTPGNEQFF. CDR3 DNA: TGTGCCAGTACCCCGGGCAATGAGCAGTTCTTC.

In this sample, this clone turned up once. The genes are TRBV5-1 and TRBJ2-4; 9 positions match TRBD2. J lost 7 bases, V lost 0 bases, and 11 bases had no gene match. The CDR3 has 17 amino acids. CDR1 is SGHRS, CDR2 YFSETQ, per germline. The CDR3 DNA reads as TGCGCCAGCAGCTTGGATAATAGGCTAGCGGGGCGGAACATTCAGTACTTC. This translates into CASSLDNRLAGRNIQYF.

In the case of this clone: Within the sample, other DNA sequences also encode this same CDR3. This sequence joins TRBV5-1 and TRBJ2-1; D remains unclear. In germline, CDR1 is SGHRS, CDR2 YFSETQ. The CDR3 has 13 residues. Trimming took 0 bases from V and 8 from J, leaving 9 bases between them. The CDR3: CASSLGGGDEQFF. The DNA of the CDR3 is TGCGCCAGCAGCTTGGGCGGCGGAGATGAGCAGTTCTTC.

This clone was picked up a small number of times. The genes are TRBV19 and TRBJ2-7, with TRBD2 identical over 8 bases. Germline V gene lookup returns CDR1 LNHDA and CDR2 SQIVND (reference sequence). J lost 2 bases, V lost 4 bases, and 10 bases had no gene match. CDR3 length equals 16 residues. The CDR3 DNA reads TGTGCCAGTAGTAAGTTCCTAGCGGGTGCAACCTACGAGCAGTACTTC. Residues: CASSKFLAGATYEQYF.

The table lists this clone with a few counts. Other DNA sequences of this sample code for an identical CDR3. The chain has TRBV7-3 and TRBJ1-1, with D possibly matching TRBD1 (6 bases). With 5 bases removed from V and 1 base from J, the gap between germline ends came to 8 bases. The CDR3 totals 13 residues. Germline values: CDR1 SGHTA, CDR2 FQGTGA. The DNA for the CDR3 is TGTGCCAGCAGCCTGGACAGGAACACTGAAGCTTTCTTT. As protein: CASSLDRNTEAFF.